This T cell receptor beta chain was sequenced for a study of blood T cell repertoires in COVID-19. Sequencing used immunoSEQ multiplex PCR; TCRdb keeps in-frame clones, though not all of them. The table shows approximately 440,000 clones, with around 90% occurring only once. V lost 3 bases, J lost 0 bases, and 16 bases lay in between. This CDR3 has 16 residues. Germline lookup yields CDR1 SGHDT and CDR2 YYEEEE. Source material: PBMCs or T cells enriched from blood (not recorded which). The clonotype originates from a man younger than 35 who had recovered from COVID-19. The rearrangement uses TRBV5-6 and TRBJ2-7; D may be TRBD1 (5 bases). The CDR3 here is CASSSGFPRSSYEQYF. The CDR3 DNA sequence: TGTGCCAGCAGCTCAGGGTTTCCCAGGAGCTCCTACGAGCAGTACTTC.